The source of this T cell receptor beta chain is a study of Ad26.COV2.S vaccination and SARS-CoV-2 variants (dated by TCRdb to the early 2020s). Regarding the complete study: Donors in the vaccine arm were drawn from COV1001, a phase I-IIa trial of Ad26.COV2.S in healthy adults that was multicentre, randomized, double-blind and placebo-controlled. Ad26.COV2.S was given intramuscularly at 5x10^10 or 1x10^11 viral particles, as a single shot or as two shots 56 days apart. TCRbeta repertoire sequencing served as the tool for gauging how specific and how broad the SARS-CoV-2-reactive T cell receptors were following Ad26.COV2.S vaccination. A total of roughly 32 samples were included in the TCR-sequenced set, comprising about 20 Ad26.COV2.S vaccine recipients, 5 placebo recipients and 8 SARS-CoV-2 convalescent individuals. Participants in the trial were split at random into five groups of five each, receiving low-dose or high-dose Ad26.COV2.S once or twice, or else placebo on both occasions. Investigators did not know the trial group allocation while performing experiments and assessing outcomes.

The immunoSEQ Assay was the method used to sequence TCRbeta CDR3 regions. After extraction, genomic DNA underwent amplification by bias-controlled multiplex PCR, followed by high-throughput sequencing. As for the authors' bioinformatics: To quantify the absolute abundance of each unique TCRbeta CDR3 region, sequences were collapsed and filtered. Usable DNA was measured by amplifying reference genes present in all nucleated cells, and TCRbeta template counts were normalized to that usable DNA to estimate T cell fraction. Repertoire TCRs were annotated as SARS-CoV-2-specific when V gene, CDR3 amino acid sequence and J gene were exactly matched to a known reactive TCR set. The reference SARS-CoV-2 TCR set came from MIRA and was filtered for enrichment in COVID-19-positive ImmuneCODE repertoires, removing public or cross-reactive TCRs. Using the MIRA antigens, annotated TCRs were further analysed by specific ORF or by position within an ORF. Breadth was defined as annotated unique rearrangements over total unique productive rearrangements; depth was the summed frequency of those rearrangements. Two-sided Wilcoxon rank-sum tests were applied when comparing TCR breadth between groups. TCRdb re-hosts the immuneACCESS table, in-frame sequences only. Its copies lack some clones; in the studies checked, an unresolved V gene accounts for under half of them, and the cause for the rest is not known. The DNA was the basis for D and trimming; V, J and clone size are from that table. The sample yields 360,000 or so clones; more than 75% were counted once. Roughly 3.1% of the sample is taken by the ten largest.

This specimen's treatment or condition label, interpreted: over 15 received Ad26.COV2.S at low or high dose, single or two shots; roughly 5 received placebo; per-sample allocation not given. Repertoires of vaccine and placebo recipients were sequenced from samples taken on day 63 after the first injection. Cohort 1b enrolled some 25 adults aged 18-55 years at a single site in Boston, USA, between 29 July and 7 August 2020. Ad26.COV2.S was a replication-incompetent adenovirus type 26 vector expressing a prefusion-stabilized SARS-CoV-2 spike protein from the original Wuhan strain. V is pruned by 5 bases and J by 7 bases, leaving 8 bases of the junction without a gene match. Taken from the germline V gene, the CDR1 and CDR2 loops are SGHRS and YFSETQ. The CDR3 measures 14 amino acids from cysteine to phenylalanine. CDR3 DNA only is kept here, 42 bases in frame from base 1. Worth noting for this clone: Its antigen is currently not known. The sample holds no much larger clone one base away, and base qualities are not on file.

The investigation overall reported the following: After vaccination, spike-specific CD8+ and CD4+ T cell responses were reported to show substantial breadth. Non-spike TCR breadth was comparable between vaccine and placebo recipients, consistent with the vaccine containing only spike. The study was not powered to compare responses between vaccine doses or regimens. Higher spike-specific TCR breadth was observed in Ad26.COV2.S recipients than in placebo recipients (P = 0.0014). The authors noted that total T cell responses may have been underestimated by the TCR breadth and depth analyses.

Sequenced material: peripheral blood, taken in a trial of Ad26.COV2.S vaccine versus placebo. The receptor chain draws on TRBV5-1 and TRBJ2-1; the central 8 bases match TRBD1. This sequence was found in a person aged 18 to 59 who received the Ad26.COV2.S COVID-19 vaccine or a placebo. The DNA sequence is TGCGCCAGCAGTGACACAGGGGGAGTGAATGAGCAGTTCTTC. It encodes CASSDTGGVNEQFF. The reference TRBV5-1 and TRBJ2-1 proteins fill in what lies around the CDR3, so the full variable domain reads KAGVTQTPRYLIKTRGQQVTLSCSPISGHRSVSWYQQTPGQGLQFLFEYFSETQRNKGNFPGRFSGRQFSNSRSEMNVSTLELGDSALYLCASSDTGGVNEQFFGPGTRLTVL.